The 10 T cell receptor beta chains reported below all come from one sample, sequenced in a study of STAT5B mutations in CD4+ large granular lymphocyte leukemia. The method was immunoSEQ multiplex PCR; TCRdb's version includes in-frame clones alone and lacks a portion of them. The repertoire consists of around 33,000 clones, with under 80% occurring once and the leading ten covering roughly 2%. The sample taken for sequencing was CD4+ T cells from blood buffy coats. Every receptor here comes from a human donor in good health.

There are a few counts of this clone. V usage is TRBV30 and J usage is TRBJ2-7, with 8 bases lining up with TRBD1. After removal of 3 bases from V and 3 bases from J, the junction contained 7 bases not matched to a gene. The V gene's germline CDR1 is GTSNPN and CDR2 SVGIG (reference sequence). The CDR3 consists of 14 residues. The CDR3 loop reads CAWSVAGGGYEQYF. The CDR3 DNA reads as TGTGCCTGGAGCGTGGCAGGGGGCGGCTACGAGCAGTACTTC.

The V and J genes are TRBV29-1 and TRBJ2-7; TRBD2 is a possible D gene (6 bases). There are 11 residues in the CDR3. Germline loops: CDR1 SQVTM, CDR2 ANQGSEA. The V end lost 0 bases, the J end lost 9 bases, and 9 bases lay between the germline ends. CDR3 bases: TGCAGCGTTGAAGATCTGGGAGGGCAGTACTTC. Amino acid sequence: CSVEDLGGQYF.

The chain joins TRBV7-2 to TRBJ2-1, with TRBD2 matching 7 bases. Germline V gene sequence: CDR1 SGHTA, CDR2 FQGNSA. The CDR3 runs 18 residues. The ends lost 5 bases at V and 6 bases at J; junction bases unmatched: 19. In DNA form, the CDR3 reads TGTGCCAGCAGCCCTCGACCCAAGGCGGGAGAATTGGGCAATGAGCAGTTCTTC. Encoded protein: CASSPRPKAGELGNEQFF.

CDR3 amino acids: CSVELAGNYGYTF. The CDR3 region has the DNA TGCAGCGTTGAACTCGCAGGGAACTATGGCTACACCTTC. The chain links TRBV29-1 to TRBJ1-2, with a weak D call TRBD1 (5 bases). The CDR3 is 13 residues long. Germline V gene sequence: CDR1 SQVTM, CDR2 ANQGSEA. Trimming pared 2 bases from V and 2 bases from J, leaving 9 bases between.

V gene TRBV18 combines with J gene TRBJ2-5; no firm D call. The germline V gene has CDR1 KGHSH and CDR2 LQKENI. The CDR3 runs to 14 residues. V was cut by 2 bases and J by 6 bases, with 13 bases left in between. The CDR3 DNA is TGTGCCAGCTCACCAAACGGGCTAATAAAGACCCAGTACTTC. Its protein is CASSPNGLIKTQYF.

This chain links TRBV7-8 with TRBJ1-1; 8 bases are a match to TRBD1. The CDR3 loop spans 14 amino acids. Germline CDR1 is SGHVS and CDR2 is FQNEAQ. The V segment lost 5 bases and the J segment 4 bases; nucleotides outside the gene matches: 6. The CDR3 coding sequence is TGTGCCAGCAGCACGACAGGGGAGGTCACTGAAGCTTTCTTT. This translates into CASSTTGEVTEAFF.

The CDR3 loop is CASREWGSINEQFF. CDR3 coding DNA: TGTGCCAGCAGGGAGTGGGGTAGCATAAATGAGCAGTTCTTC. The chain is built from TRBV7-2 and TRBJ2-1; D is undetermined. This CDR3 is 14 amino acids long. Per the germline V gene, CDR1 is SGHTA and CDR2 is FQGNSA. Deletions cut 6 bases from V and 7 bases from J, with 16 bases between. The full variable domain, completed using reference TRBV7-2 and TRBJ2-1, is GAGVSQSPSNKVTEKGKDVELRCDPISGHTALYWYRQSLGQGLEFLIYFQGNSAPDKSGLPSDRFSAERTGGSVSTLTIQRTQQEDSAVYLCASREWGSINEQFFGPGTRLTVL.

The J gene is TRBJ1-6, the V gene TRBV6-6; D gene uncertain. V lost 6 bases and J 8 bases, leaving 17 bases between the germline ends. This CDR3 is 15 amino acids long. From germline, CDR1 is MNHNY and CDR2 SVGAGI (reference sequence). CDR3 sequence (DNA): TGTGCCAGCAGCTCCGGTCGAGGGTTGGATTCACCCCTCCACTTT. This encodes CASSSGRGLDSPLHF.

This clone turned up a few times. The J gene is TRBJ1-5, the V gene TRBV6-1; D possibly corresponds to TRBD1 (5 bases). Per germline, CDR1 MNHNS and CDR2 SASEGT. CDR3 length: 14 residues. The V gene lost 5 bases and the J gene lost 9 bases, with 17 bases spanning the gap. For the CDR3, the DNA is TGTGCCAGCAGTCCCGGGGCAGGAGCAGGGCCCCAGCATTTT. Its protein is CASSPGAGAGPQHF.

The DNA for the CDR3 is TGTGCCATCAGGGCCACAGCAACCACCTACGAGCAGTACTTC. Its protein is CAIRATATTYEQYF. The chain has TRBV10-3 and TRBJ2-7, with D uncertain. The germline CDR1 and CDR2 sequences are ENHRY and SYGVKD. Trimming took 6 bases from V and 2 from J, leaving 14 bases between them. The CDR3 spans 14 residues.